Only one count was recorded for the clone carrying this TCR beta chain. TCRdb's table, derived via immunoSEQ multiplex PCR, lists solely in-frame clones and lacks some. The sample yields about 120,000 clones, around 94% seen once. This specimen belongs to a study of human thymus T cells. Resections were taken during corrective heart surgery, and the thymus tissue came from these. This TCR derives from a boy under three years old with a congenital heart defect but otherwise immunologically healthy. The sequenced sample consisted of thymus tissue.

In DNA, the CDR3 is TGTGCCAGCAGCCAGGGACCGAATTCACCCCTCCACTTT. This sequence encodes CASSQGPNSPLHF. The chain joins TRBV14 to TRBJ1-6, with a tentative D call TRBD1 (5 bases). V lost 3 bases to trimming and J lost 7 bases, with 7 bases between them. The CDR3 has 13 amino acids. Looked up from germline, CDR1 is SGHDN and CDR2 is FVKESK.